This T cell receptor (beta chain) was recovered during a study of blood T cell repertoires in COVID-19 (dated by TCRdb to the early 2020s). At the level of the whole study: Samples covering the acute and convalescent phases of COVID-19 were provided by collaborators in the United States, Italy and Spain. The material from the prospective study consisted of cDNA or gDNA derived from T cells, B-cell-depleted T cells, or PBMCs. Deeply sampled blood TCRbeta repertoires from subjects exposed to, actively infected with, or recovered from COVID-19 were included in the dataset. The repertoires were released in a freely available public database meant as a resource for research on the immune response to SARS-CoV-2. The samples were drawn from two sources: the first 160 participants of the ongoing ImmuneRACE study, and 950 to 1,500 subjects contributed by 6 global collaborators. Nearly every sample came with metadata listing a de-identified subject ID, COVID-19 status, age in years and sex. Where available, HLA class I and class II types were taken from metadata supplied by the sample provider and were not determined by assay-based typing. Summary of the overall study and its limitations: The quantity of clinical and demographic metadata differed by source and by participant and was supplied without curation.

On this clone itself: The clone's antigen remains unknown. There are no base qualities to consult, and no much larger clone falls within one base.

TCRbeta CDR3 regions were amplified from genomic DNA using the immunoSEQ Assay, a bias-controlled multiplex PCR. Regarding the original processing steps: Within the assay, amplification of reference gene primers was used to estimate how many nucleated cells each sample contained. To quantify the absolute abundance of each unique TCRbeta CDR3 rearrangement, sequence reads were collapsed and filtered. For each sample, productive Simpson clonality was calculated as the square root of Simpson's diversity index over productive rearrangements. TCRdb stores this immuneACCESS table with in-frame sequences only. Part of the clones is absent; in the studies checked, under half of the shortfall reflects unresolved V genes, and no reason is known for the rest. Clone size and the V and J calls come from that table; the DNA yielded D and trimming. This sample is represented by roughly 170,000 clones; nearly 80% of them were singletons. About 25% of the sample is taken by the ten largest.

Trimming takes 0 bases from V and 0 bases from J, and the germline ends sit 15 bases apart. The germline V gene encodes CDR1 SGHTA and CDR2 FQGNSA. The CDR3 spans 18 residues, from the cysteine through the phenylalanine. Of all the DNA, just the CDR3 is kept, 54 bases in frame from base 1. Whole blood was collected in K2EDTA tubes by collaborating institutions according to the institutions' own protocols. Collaborator samples were shipped for TCRbeta analysis as frozen whole blood, isolated PBMCs, or DNA extracted from either sample type. This sequence uses TRBV7-2 and TRBJ2-1; TRBD2 is a weak D gene call, 6 bases matching. The specimen was peripheral blood. The TCR sequence derives from a woman between 65 and 79 years old with acute or convalescent COVID-19. At the DNA level, the sequence is TGTGCCAGCAGCTTAGCGAGTAGCGGCCTAAGCTCCTACAATGAGCAGTTCTTC. It encodes CASSLASSGLSSYNEQFF.